This paragraph covers one T cell receptor beta chain sequence. This entry comes from a study of shared clonotypes between healthy human individuals. Clones were read by immunoSEQ multiplex PCR, and TCRdb kept only the in-frame ones, dropping some. This table has about 2.3 million clones, 85% to 95% appearing once. Trimming pared 1 base from V and 7 bases from J, leaving 13 bases between. The CDR3 sequence is 14 residues long. Germline assignment: CDR1 MNHNS and CDR2 SASEGT. Sequenced sample: naive CD4+ T cells from PBMCs. Noted subset: CD45RA+ positively selected. The chain combines TRBV6-1 with TRBJ1-2; D unclear. The sequence came from a man aged 18 to 35 in good health. Some clones in this sample may be carry-over from other donors' samples. Here the CDR3 reads CASSEERGAIGYTF. The CDR3 bases are TGTGCCAGCAGTGAAGAAAGAGGAGCCATTGGCTACACCTTC.